The 7 T cell receptor beta chains below were found in one sample sequenced in a study of a mutant IDH1 vaccine in newly diagnosed glioma. What these receptors recognize is not known. The protocol was immunoSEQ multiplex PCR, while the TCRdb copy is restricted to in-frame clones and leaves out a portion. This table holds about 23,000 clones, almost 85% found once. As for time point: week 47, end of study. All doses held 300 ug of mutant IDH1 20-mer peptide, with topical imiquimod. Specimen: PBMCs, collected from a glioma patient whose treatment included an IDH1 peptide vaccine. The receptors here all came from a man aged 35-49 years with glioma.

The chain is built from TRBV9 and TRBJ2-7, with 13 bases aligning to TRBD2. After removal of 2 bases from V and 4 bases from J, the junction contained 18 bases not matched to a gene. The CDR3 has 20 amino acids. Germline V lookup: CDR1 SGDLS, CDR2 YYNGEE. CDR3 nucleotides: TGTGCCAGCAGCGTGAAGGAGGGCAGGAGACTAGCGGGAGGCCCGTACGAGCAGTACTTC. Amino acid sequence: CASSVKEGRRLAGGPYEQYF. The full variable domain, in which reference TRBV9 and TRBJ2-7 provide the parts outside the CDR3, is DSGVTQTPKHLITATGQRVTLRCSPRSGDLSVYWYQQSLDQGLQFLIQYYNGEERAKGNILERFSAQQFPDLHSELNLSSLELGDSALYFCASSVKEGRRLAGGPYEQYFGPGTRLTVT.

V and J are TRBV19 and TRBJ1-2; D gene ambiguous. V was shortened by 3 bases and J by 4 bases, with 9 bases between the two germline ends. This CDR3 comprises 13 residues. CDR1 and CDR2 (germline): LNHDA, SQIVND (reference sequence). The CDR3 loop reads CASSIQRTYGYTF. CDR3 DNA: TGTGCCAGTAGTATTCAGCGAACCTATGGCTACACCTTC.

The chain combines TRBV29-1 with TRBJ2-3, with a tentative D call TRBD2 (6 bases). The CDR3 has 13 residues. Germline lookup yields CDR1 SQVTM and CDR2 ANQGSEA. CDR3 DNA: TGCAGTGCCGAAAGGGAGGGCACAGATACGCAGTATTTT. This sequence encodes CSAEREGTDTQYF.

The chain couples TRBV28 to TRBJ2-7, with D uncertain. The V end lost 4 bases, the J end lost 0 bases, and 7 bases lay between the germline ends. Looked up from germline, CDR1 is MDHEN and CDR2 is SYDVKM. The CDR3 length is 13 residues. CDR3 nucleotides: TGTGCCAGCAGTTCCCAGCCCTCCTACGAGCAGTACTTC. Protein sequence: CASSSQPSYEQYF.

The chain is built from TRBV5-1 and TRBJ2-7; TRBD2 matches 7 bases. The CDR3 is 12 residues long. J gave up 2 bases and V 6 bases, and 2 bases lay outside the gene matches. CDR1 and CDR2 from the germline V gene are SGHRS and YFSETQ. The CDR3 nucleotides are TGCGCCAGCATGGGAGGGGCCTACGAGCAGTACTTC. Translation gives CASMGGAYEQYF.

The chain links TRBV25-1 to TRBJ2-2; D is uncertain. This CDR3 is built from 15 residues. V lost 1 base, J lost 1 base, and 7 bases lay in between. Germline V gene sequence: CDR1 MGHDK, CDR2 SYGVNS. The CDR3 bases are TGTGCCAGCAGTGAATTCGTCCAGAACACCGGGGAGCTGTTTTTT. Protein: CASSEFVQNTGELFF.

This clone has a single count. V and J are TRBV7-2 and TRBJ2-7; no definite D call. Per germline, CDR1 SGHTA and CDR2 FQGNSA. V lost 5 bases and J 3 bases, leaving 11 bases between the germline ends. The CDR3 length is 13 residues. The CDR3 protein is CASSPWRDYEQYF. The CDR3 region has the DNA TGTGCCAGCAGCCCTTGGCGCGACTACGAGCAGTACTTC.